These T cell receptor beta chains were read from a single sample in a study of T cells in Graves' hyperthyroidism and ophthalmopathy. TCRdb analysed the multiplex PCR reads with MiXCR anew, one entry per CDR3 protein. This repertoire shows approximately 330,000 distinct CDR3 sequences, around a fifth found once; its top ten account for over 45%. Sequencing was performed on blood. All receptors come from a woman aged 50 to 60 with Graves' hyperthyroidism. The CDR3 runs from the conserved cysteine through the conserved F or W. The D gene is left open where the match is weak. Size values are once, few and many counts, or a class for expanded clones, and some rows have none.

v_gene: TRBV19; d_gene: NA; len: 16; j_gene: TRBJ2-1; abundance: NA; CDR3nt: TGTGCCAGTAGTATTAGACTGGCTAGCTCCTACAATGAGCAGTTCTTC; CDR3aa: CASSIRLASSYNEQFF
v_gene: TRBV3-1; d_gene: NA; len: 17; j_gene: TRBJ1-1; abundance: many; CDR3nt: TGTGCCAGCAGTCTTGAACGGGGACGTCTTACGGGGACTGAAGCTTTCTTT; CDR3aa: CASSLERGRLTGTEAFF
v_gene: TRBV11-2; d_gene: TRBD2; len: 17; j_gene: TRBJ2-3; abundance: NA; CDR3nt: TGTGCCAGCAGCTCCCGAGTTAGCGGGAGGGGGGCAGATACGCAGTATTTT; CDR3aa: CASSSRVSGRGADTQYF
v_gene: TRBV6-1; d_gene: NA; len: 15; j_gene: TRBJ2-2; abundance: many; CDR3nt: TGTGCCAGCAGTCCGGGACATTCGAACACCGGGGAGCTGTTTTTT; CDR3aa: CASSPGHSNTGELFF
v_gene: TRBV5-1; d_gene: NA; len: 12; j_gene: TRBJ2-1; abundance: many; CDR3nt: TGCGCCAGCAGCTTACTCCCCAATGAGCAGTTCTTC; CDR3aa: CASSLLPNEQFF
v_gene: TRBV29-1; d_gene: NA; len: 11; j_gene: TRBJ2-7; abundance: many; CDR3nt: TGCAGCGCATTGGGCGTGTACGAGCAGTACTTC; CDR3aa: CSALGVYEQYF
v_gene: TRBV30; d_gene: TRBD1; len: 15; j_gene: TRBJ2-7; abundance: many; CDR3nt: TGTGCCTGGACCTTGCCTCTAGGGGGCTCGAGGGAGCAGTACTTC; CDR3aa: CAWTLPLGGSREQYF
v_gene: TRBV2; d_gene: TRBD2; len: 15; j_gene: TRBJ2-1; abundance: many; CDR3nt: TGTGCCAGCAGTGAAACGGGACTATTATACAATGAGCAGTTCTTC; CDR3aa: CASSETGLLYNEQFF
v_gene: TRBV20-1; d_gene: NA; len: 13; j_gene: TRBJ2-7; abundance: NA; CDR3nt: TGCAGTGCGCTTAAGGGGGTTATAGACGAGCAGTACTTC; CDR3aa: CSALKGVIDEQYF
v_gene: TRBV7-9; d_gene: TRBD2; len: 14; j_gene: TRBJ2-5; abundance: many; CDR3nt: TGTGCCAGCAGCTTACGGGACTATGAGGAAACCCAGTACTTC; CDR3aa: CASSLRDYEETQYF
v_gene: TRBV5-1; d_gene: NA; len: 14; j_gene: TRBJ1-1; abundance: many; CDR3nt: TGCGCCAGCACGGGTAAGGGAGGGGACACTGAAGCTTTCTTT; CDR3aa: CASTGKGGDTEAFF
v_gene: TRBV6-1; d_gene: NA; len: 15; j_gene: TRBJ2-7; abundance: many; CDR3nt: TGTGCCAGCAAGGGTTCCGGGACATCTTCCTACGAGCAGTACTTC; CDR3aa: CASKGSGTSSYEQYF
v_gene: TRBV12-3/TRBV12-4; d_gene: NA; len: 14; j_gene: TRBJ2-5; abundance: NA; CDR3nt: TGTGCCAGCAGCCCGGCCCGGCTCGGGGAGACCCAGTACTTC; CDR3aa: CASSPARLGETQYF
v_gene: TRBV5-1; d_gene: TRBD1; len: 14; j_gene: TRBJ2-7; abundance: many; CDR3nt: TGCGCCAGCAGCTTGAGACAGGGGGACTACAAGCAGTACTTC; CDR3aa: CASSLRQGDYKQYF
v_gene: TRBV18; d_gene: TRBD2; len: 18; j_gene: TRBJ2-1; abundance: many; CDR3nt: TGTGCCAGCTCACCACCGAGGACTAGCGGGAGCTCCTACAATGAGCAGTTCTTC; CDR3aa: CASSPPRTSGSSYNEQFF